This T cell receptor beta chain was observed in a study of T-cell reconstitution after alpha-beta-depleted transplantation in children. As it was prepared, the TCRbeta library received unique molecular identifiers. TCRdb ran MiXCR on the PCR reads and lists one entry per CDR3 protein. Of almost 600,000 distinct CDR3 sequences in the sample, roughly 30% were seen once. The CDR3 sequence is 13 residues long. Germline V gene lookup returns CDR1 SQVTM and CDR2 ANQGSEA. The J segment lost 8 bases and the V segment lost 3 bases, leaving 8 bases of the junction unmatched. The chain couples TRBV29-1 to TRBJ1-2; 8 bases align to TRBD1. The sequence was obtained from a boy under two years old with Wiskott-Aldrich syndrome, due to receive a stem cell transplant. Sequences were derived from PBMCs, sampled before TCRalphabeta/CD19-depleted stem cell transplant. CDR3: CSVDGRGLEGYTF. The CDR3 region has the DNA TGCAGCGTTGATGGCAGGGGGCTTGAGGGCTACACCTTC.